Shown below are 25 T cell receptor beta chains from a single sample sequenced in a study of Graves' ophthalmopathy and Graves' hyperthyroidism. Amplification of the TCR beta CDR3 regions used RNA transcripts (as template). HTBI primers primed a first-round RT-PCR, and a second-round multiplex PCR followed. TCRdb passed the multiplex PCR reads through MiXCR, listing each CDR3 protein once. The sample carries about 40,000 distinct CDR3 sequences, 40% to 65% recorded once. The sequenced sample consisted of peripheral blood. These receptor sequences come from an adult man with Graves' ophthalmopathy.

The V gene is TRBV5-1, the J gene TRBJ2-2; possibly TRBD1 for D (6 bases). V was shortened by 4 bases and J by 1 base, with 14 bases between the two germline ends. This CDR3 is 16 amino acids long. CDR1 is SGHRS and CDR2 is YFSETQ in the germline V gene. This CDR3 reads CASSPTGRLNTGELFF. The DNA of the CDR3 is TGCGCCAGCAGCCCGACAGGCCGGTTGAACACCGGGGAGCTGTTTTTT.

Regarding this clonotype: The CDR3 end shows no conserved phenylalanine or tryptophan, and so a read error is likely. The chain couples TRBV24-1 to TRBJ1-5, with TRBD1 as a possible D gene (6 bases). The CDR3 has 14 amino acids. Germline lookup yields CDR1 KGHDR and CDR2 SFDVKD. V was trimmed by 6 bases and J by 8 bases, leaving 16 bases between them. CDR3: CATSLGGAMKPQHS. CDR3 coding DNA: TGTGCCACCAGTTTAGGGGGGGCTATGAAGCCCCAGCATTCT.

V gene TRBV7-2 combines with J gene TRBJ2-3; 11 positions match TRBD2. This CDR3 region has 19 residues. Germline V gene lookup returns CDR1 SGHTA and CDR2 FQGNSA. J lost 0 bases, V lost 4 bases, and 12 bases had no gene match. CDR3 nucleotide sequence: TGTGCCAGCAGCTCATCGACTAGCGGGACTGGGGGAAGCACAGATACGCAGTATTTT. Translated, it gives CASSSSTSGTGGSTDTQYF.

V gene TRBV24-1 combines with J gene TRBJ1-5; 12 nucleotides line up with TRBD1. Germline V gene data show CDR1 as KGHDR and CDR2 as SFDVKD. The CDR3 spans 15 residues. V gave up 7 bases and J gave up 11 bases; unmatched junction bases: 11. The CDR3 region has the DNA TGTGCCACCAGGCCCCGGGACAGGGGGCAGACAGCCCAGCATTTT. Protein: CATRPRDRGQTAQHF.

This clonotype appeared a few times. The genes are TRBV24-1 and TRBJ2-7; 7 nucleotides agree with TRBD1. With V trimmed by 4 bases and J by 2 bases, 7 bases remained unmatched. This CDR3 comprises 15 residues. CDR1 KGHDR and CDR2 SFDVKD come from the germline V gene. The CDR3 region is CATSDSCRGTYEQYF. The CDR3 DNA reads TGTGCCACCAGTGACTCCTGCAGGGGGACCTACGAGCAGTACTTC.

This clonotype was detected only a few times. The CDR3 DNA sequence: TGTGCCAGCAGCCAGGGACAGGCCCCTAATGAAAAACTGTTTTTT. As protein: CASSQGQAPNEKLFF. The V gene is TRBV3-1, the J gene TRBJ1-4, with 8 bases that match TRBD1. This CDR3 has 15 residues. From germline, CDR1 is LGHDT and CDR2 YNNKEL (reference sequence). Trimming took 3 bases from V and 3 from J; bases not matched to a gene: 3.

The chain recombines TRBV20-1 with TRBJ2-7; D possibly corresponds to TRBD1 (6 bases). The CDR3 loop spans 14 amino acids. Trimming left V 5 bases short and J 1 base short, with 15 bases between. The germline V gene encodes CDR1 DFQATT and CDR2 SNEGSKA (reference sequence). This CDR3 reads CSAAGQLGSYEQYF. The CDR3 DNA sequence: TGCAGTGCTGCCGGACAGTTAGGGTCCTACGAGCAGTACTTC.

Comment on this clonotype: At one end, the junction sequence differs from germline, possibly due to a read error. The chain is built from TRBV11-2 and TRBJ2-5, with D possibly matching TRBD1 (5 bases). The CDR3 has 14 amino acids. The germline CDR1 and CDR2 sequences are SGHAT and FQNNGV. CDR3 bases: TGTGCCAGCAGCGTAGACAGACCCCAAGAGACCCAGTACTTC. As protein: CASSVDRPQETQYF.

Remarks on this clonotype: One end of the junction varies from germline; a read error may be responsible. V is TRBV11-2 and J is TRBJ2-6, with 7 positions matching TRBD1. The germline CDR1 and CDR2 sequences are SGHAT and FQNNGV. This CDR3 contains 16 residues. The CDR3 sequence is CASGSRQGSGANILTF. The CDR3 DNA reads TGTGCCAGCGGCTCGAGACAGGGCTCTGGGGCCAACATCCTGACTTTC. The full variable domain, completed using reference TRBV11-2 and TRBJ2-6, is EAGVAQSPRYKIIEKRQSVAFWCNPISGHATLYWYQQILGQGPKLLIQFQNNGVVDDSQLPKDRFSAERLKGVDSTLKIQPAKLEDSAVYLCASGSRQGSGANILTFGAGSRLTVL.

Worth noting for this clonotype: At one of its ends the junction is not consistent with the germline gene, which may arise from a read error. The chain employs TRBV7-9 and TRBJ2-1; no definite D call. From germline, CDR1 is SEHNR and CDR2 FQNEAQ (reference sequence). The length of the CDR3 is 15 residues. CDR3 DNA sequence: TGCGCCAGCAGCTTAGTATCGGTCTCCTACGATGAGCAGTTCTTC. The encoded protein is CASSLVSVSYDEQFF.

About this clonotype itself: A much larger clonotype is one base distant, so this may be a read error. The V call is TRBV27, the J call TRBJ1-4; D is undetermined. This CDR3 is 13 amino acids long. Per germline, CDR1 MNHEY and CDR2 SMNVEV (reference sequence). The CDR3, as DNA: TGTACCAGCAGTCCCACAGTGGGGGAAAAACTGTTTTTT. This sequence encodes CTSSPTVGEKLFF.

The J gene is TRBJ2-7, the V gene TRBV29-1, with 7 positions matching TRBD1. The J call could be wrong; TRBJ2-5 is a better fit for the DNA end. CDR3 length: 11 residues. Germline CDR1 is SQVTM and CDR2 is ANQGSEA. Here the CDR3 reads CRVTGTETQYF. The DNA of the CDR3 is TGCAGGGTGACAGGGACGGAGACCCAGTACTTC.

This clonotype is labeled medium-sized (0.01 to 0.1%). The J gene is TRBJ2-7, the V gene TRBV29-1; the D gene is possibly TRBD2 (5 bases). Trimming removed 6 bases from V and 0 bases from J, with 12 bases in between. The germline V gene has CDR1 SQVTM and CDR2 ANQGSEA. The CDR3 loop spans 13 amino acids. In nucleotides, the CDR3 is TGCAGCGTCGCTAGGGAGAACTCCTACGAGCAGTACTTC. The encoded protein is CSVARENSYEQYF.

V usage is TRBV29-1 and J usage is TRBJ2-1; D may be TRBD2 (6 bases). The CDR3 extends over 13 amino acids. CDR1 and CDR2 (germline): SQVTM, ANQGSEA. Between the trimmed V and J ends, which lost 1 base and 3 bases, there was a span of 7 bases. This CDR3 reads CSVEATSYNEQFF. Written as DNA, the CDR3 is TGCAGCGTTGAAGCGACTAGCTACAATGAGCAGTTCTTC.

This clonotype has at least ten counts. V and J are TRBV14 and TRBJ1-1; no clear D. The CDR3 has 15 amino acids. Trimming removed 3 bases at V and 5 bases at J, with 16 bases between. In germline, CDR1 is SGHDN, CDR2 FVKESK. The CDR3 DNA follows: TGTGCCAGCAGCCAGGGGTTCGGGGTGCGGACTGAAGCTTTCTTT. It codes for CASSQGFGVRTEAFF.

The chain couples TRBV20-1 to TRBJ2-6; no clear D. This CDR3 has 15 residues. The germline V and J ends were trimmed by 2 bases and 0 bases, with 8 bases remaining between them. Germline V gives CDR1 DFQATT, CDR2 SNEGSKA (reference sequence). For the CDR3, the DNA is TGCAGTGCTAGACGCCCCACCTCTGGGGCCAACGTCCTGACTTTC. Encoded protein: CSARRPTSGANVLTF.

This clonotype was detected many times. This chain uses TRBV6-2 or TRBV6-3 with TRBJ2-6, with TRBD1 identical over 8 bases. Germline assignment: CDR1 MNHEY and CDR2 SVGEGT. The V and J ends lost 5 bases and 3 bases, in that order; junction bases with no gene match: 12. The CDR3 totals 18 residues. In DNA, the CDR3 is TGTGCCAGCAGTCCCGGGACAGGCGGGCCCGTTGGGGCCAACGTCCTGACTTTC. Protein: CASSPGTGGPVGANVLTF.

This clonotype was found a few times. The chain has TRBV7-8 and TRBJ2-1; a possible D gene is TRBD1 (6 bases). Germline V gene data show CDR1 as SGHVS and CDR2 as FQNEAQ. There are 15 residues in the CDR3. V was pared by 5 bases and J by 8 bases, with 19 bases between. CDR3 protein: CASSRTGTLAHEQFF. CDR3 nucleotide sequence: TGTGCCAGCAGCCGAACAGGGACATTGGCCCATGAGCAGTTCTTC.

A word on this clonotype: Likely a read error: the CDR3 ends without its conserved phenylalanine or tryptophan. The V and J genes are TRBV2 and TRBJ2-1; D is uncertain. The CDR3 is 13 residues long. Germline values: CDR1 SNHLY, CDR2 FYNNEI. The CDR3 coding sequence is TGTGCCAGAAGTTATGAGAGATACAATGATCAGTTCTTA. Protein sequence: CARSYERYNDQFL.

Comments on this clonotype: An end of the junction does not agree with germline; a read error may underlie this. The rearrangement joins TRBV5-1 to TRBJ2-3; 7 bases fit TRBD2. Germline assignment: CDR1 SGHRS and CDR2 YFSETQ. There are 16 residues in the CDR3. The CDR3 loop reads CAGSLTSGISTDTQYF. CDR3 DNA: TGCGCCGGCAGCTTGACCAGCGGGATTTCGACAGATACGCAGTATTTT.

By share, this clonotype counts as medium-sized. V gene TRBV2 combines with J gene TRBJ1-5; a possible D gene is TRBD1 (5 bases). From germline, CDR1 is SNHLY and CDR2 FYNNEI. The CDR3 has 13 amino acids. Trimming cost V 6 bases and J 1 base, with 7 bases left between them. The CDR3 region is CASRGQSNQPQHF. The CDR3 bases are TGTGCCAGCAGGGGGCAGAGCAATCAGCCCCAGCATTTT. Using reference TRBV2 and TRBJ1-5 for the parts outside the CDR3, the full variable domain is EPEVTQTPSHQVTQMGQEVILRCVPISNHLYFYWYRQILGQKVEFLVSFYNNEISEKSEIFDDQFSVERPDGSNFTLKIRSTKLEDSAMYFCASRGQSNQPQHFGDGTRLSIL.

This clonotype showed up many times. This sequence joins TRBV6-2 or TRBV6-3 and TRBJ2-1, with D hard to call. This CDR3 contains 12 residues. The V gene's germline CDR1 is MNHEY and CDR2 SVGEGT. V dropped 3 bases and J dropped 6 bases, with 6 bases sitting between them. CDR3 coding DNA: TGTGCCAGCAGTTATTTAGCCAATGAGCAGTTCTTC. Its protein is CASSYLANEQFF.

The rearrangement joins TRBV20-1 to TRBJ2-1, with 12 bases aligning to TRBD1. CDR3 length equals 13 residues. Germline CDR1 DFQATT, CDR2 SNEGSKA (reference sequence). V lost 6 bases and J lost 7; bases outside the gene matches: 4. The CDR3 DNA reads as TGCAGTGCCGGGACAGGGGGCAGAAATGAGCAGTTCTTC. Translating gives CSAGTGGRNEQFF.

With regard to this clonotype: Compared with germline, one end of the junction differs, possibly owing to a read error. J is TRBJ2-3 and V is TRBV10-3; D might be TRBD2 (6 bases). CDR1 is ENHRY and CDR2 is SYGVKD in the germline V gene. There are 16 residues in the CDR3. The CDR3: CAINANHTGSEDTQSF. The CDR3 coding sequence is TGTGCCATCAATGCCAACCACACCGGGAGTGAAGATACGCAGTCTTTT.

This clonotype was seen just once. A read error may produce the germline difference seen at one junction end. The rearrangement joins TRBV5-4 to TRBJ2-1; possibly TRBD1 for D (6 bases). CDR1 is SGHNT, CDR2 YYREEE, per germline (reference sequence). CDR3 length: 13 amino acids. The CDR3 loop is CAGSLGAGNEQFF. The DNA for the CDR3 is TGTGCCGGCAGCTTGGGGGCGGGCAATGAGCAGTTCTTC.